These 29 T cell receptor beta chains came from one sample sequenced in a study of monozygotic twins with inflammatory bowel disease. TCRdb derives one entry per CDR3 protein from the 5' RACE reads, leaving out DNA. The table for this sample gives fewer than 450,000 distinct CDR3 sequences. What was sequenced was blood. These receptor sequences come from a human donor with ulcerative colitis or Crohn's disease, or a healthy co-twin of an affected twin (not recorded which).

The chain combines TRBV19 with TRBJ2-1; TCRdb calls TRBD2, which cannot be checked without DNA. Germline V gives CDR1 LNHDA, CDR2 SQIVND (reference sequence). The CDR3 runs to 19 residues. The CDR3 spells CASSIEWLAGEGIYNEQFF.

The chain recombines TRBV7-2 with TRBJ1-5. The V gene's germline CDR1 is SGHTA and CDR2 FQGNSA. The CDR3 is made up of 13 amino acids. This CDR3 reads CASSLVDNQPQHF.

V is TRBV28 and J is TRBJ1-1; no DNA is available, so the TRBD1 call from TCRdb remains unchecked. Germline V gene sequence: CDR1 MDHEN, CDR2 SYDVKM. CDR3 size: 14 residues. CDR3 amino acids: CASSLIRVNTEAFF.

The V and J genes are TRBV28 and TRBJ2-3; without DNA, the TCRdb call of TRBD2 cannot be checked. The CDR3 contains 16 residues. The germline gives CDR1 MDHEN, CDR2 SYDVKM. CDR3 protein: CASSLPRGGSTDTQYF.

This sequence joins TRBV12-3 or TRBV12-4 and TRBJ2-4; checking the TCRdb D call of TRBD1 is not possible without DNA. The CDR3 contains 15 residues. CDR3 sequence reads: CASTGQGGPKNIQYF.

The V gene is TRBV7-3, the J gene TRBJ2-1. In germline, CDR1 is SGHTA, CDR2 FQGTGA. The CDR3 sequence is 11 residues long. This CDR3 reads CASSLGVEQFF.

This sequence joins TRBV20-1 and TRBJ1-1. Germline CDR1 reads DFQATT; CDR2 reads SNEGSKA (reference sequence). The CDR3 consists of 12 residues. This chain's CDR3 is CSALGMNTEAFF.

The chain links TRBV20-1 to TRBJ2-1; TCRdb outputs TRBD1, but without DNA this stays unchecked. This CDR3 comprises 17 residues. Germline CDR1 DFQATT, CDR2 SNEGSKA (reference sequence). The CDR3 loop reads CSASGTGGGSGNDQQFF.

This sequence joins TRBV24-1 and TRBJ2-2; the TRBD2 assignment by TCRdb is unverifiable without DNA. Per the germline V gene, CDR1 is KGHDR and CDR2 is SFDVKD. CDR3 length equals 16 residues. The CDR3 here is CATSDPSGGDTGELFF.

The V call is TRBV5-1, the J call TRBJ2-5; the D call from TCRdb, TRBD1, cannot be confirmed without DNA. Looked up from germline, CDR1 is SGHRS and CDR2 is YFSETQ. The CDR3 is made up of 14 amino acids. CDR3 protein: CASSPGLVLETQYF.

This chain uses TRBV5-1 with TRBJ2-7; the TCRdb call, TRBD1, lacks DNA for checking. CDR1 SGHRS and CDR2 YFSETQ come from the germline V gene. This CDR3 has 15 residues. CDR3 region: CASRTTGNFPYEQYF.

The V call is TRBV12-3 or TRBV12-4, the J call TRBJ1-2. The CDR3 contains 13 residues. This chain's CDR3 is CASSQLIAYGYTF.

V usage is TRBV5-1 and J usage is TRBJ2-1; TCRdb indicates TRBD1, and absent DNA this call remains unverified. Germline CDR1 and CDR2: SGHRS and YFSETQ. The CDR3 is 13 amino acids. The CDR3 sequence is CASSLSQGIEQFF.

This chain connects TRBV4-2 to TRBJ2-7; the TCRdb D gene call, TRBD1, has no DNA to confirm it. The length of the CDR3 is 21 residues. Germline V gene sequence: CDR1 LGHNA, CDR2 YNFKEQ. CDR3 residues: CASSQDHSGHIAGALSYEQYF.

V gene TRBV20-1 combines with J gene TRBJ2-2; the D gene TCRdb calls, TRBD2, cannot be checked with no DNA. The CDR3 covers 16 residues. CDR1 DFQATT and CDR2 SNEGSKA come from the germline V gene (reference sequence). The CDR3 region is CSARDRRGGNTGELFF.

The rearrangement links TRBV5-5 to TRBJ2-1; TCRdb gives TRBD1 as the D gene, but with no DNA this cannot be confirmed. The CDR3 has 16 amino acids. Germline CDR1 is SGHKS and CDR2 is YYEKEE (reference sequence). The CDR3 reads CASSLAAQGGYNEQFF.

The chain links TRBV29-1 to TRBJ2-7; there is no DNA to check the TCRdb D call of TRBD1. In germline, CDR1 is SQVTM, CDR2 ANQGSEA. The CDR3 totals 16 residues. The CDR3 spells CSVIYPGQGWSYEQYF.

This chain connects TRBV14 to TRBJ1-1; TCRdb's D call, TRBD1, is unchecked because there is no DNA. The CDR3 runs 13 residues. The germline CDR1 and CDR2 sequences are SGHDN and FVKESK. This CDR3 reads CASSQLRGTEAFF.

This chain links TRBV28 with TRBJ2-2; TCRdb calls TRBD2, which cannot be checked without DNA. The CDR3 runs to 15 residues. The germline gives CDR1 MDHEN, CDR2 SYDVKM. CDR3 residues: CASSFHRALTGELFF.

The CDR3 here is CASSSTGGFLPSEQYF. The V gene is TRBV7-6, the J gene TRBJ2-7; with no DNA, the TCRdb D assignment of TRBD1 cannot be verified. There are 16 residues in the CDR3. The V gene's germline CDR1 is SGHVS and CDR2 FNYEAQ. The full variable domain, with the rest looked up from reference TRBV7-6 and TRBJ2-7, is GAGVSQSPRYKVTKRGQDVALRCDPISGHVSLYWYRQALGQGPEFLTYFNYEAQQDKSGLPNDRFSAERPEGSISTLTIQRTEQRDSAMYRCASSSTGGFLPSEQYFGPGTRLTVT.

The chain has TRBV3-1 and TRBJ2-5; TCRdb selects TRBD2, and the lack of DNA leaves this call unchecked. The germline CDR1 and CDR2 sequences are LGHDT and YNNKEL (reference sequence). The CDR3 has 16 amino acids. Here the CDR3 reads CASSPYGLAGEETQYF.

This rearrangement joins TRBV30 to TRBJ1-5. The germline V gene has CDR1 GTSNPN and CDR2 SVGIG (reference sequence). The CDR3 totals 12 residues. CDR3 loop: CAWSGRDQPQHF.

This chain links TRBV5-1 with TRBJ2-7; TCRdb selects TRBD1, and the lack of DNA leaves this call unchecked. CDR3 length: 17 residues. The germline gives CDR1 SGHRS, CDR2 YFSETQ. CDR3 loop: CASSFFRGGGYGYEQYF.

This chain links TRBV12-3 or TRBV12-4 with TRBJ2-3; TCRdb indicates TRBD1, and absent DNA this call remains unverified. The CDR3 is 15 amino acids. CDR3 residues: CASSYPAGAGDTQYF.

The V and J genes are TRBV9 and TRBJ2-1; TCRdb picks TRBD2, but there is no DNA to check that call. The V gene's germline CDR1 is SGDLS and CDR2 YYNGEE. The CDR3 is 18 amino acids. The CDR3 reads CASSVSGTSEYSYNEQFF.

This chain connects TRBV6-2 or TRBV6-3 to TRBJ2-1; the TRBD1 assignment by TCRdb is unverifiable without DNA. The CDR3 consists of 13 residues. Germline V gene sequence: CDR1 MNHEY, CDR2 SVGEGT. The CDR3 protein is CASSDRDYNEQFF.

This CDR3 is CASQGSSVLSGANVLTF. The chain joins TRBV7-9 to TRBJ2-6; TCRdb's D call of TRBD2 is untestable without DNA. CDR3 length equals 17 residues. Per the germline V gene, CDR1 is SEHNR and CDR2 is FQNEAQ (reference sequence). The complete variable domain, with remaining parts taken from reference TRBV7-9 and TRBJ2-6, reads DTGVSQNPRHKITKRGQNVTFRCDPISEHNRLYWYRQTLGQGPEFLTYFQNEAQLEKSRLLSDRFSAERPKGSFSTLEIQRTEQGDSAMYLCASQGSSVLSGANVLTFGAGSRLTVL.

The CDR3 here is CSARAGGYSYNEQFF. The rearrangement links TRBV20-1 to TRBJ2-1; TCRdb's D gene call, TRBD1, goes unchecked for lack of DNA. Germline CDR1 reads DFQATT; CDR2 reads SNEGSKA (reference sequence). CDR3 size: 15 residues.

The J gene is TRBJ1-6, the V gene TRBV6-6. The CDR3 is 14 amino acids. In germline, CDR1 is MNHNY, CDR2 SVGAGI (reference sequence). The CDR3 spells CASRDSSYNSPLHF.